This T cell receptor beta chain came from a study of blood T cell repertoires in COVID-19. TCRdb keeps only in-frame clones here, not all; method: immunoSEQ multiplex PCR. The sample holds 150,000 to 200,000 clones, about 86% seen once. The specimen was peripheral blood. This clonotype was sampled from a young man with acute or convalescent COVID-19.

In DNA, the CDR3 is TGTGCCAGCTCACCAGGCCTTGGTAATGAAAAACTGTTTTTT. It encodes CASSPGLGNEKLFF. V usage is TRBV18 and J usage is TRBJ1-4; the D is unclear. CDR1 is KGHSH, CDR2 LQKENI, per germline. The CDR3 length is 14 residues. V was cut by 2 bases and J by 4 bases, with 8 bases left in between.